A single sample gave rise to the 30 T cell receptor beta chains below, sequenced in a study of blood T cells in healthy people across ages. A second PCR, run for about 7 to 12 cycles, used a sample-barcoded 5' primer plus a J-beta primer mix. TCRdb reprocessed the 5' RACE reads via MiXCR and lists one record per CDR3 protein. The sample gives around 1,500,000 distinct CDR3 sequences, 42% of which show up once; roughly 7.9% is in the top ten. Material: blood. These receptors were taken from a young woman in good health.

The chain combines TRBV10-3 with TRBJ2-7; 11 bases map to TRBD2. V dropped 6 bases and J dropped 7; count of bases not matched to a gene: 14. Germline lookup yields CDR1 ENHRY and CDR2 SYGVKD. This CDR3 region has 16 residues. The CDR3, as DNA: TGTGCCATCAGCGAGCGACTAGCGGGGAACTACAATGAGCAGTACTTC. Encoded protein: CAISERLAGNYNEQYF.

This clonotype was found a few times. The V and J genes are TRBV28 and TRBJ2-7, with D possibly being TRBD2 (6 bases). V shed 5 bases and J shed 3 bases, with 17 bases lying between them. This CDR3 region has 15 residues. The germline CDR1 and CDR2 sequences are MDHEN and SYDVKM. CDR3 protein: CASSATGTAHYEQYF. Here the CDR3 DNA reads TGTGCCAGCAGTGCGACCGGGACTGCACACTACGAGCAGTACTTC.

This clonotype turned up a few times. The chain uses TRBV6-1 and TRBJ2-6; 10 bases agree with TRBD1. This CDR3 spans 17 amino acids. V dropped 6 bases and J dropped 0; count of bases not matched to a gene: 5. From germline, CDR1 is MNHNS and CDR2 SASEGT. CDR3 DNA: TGTGCCAGCAGCCGGACAGGGGGAAGCTCTGGGGCCAACGTCCTGACTTTC. This translates into CASSRTGGSSGANVLTF.

This clonotype showed up just a few times. The J gene is TRBJ2-4, the V gene TRBV12-3 or TRBV12-4; either TRBD1 or TRBD2 may fit D (5 bases each). The DNA end is a closer match to TRBJ2-5, so the J assignment may be wrong. CDR3 length: 15 amino acids. DNA of the CDR3: TGTGCCAGCAGTTTAAATTACGGGGCCAGGGAGACCCAGTACTTC. Its protein is CASSLNYGARETQYF.

This clonotype has just a few counts. CDR3 in DNA: TGTGCCAGCAGCGGTAGCGGGGTTTCCTACAATGAGCAGTTCTTC. Residues: CASSGSGVSYNEQFF. The chain couples TRBV9 to TRBJ2-1, with TRBD2 matching over 8 bases. The CDR3 has 15 amino acids. The ends lost 3 bases at V and 1 base at J; junction bases unmatched: 3. Per the germline V gene, CDR1 is SGDLS and CDR2 is YYNGEE.

The chain combines TRBV6-1 with TRBJ1-1, with TRBD1 as a possible D gene (5 bases). Trimming took off 4 bases at V and 1 base at J, with 13 bases between the two ends. The CDR3 has 15 amino acids. Germline V gene lookup returns CDR1 MNHNS and CDR2 SASEGT. CDR3 sequence (DNA): TGTGCCAGCAGTGTGTCTCCCAGGGCGAACACTGAAGCTTTCTTT. Protein: CASSVSPRANTEAFF.

The chain joins TRBV6-5 to TRBJ2-3; D call uncertain. The CDR3 is 14 residues long. Trimming took off 5 bases at V and 3 bases at J, with 12 bases between the two ends. Germline CDR1 and CDR2: MNHEY and SVGAGI. The CDR3 DNA sequence: TGTGCCAGCAGTCCCGCGAAACCGACAGATACGCAGTATTTT. Protein product: CASSPAKPTDTQYF.

The chain combines TRBV11-2 with TRBJ2-3; D may correspond to TRBD1 or TRBD2 (5 bases each). Per germline, CDR1 SGHAT and CDR2 FQNNGV. Trimming pared 1 base from V and 6 bases from J, leaving 11 bases between. This CDR3 is 14 amino acids long. In DNA form, the CDR3 reads TGTGCCAGCAGCTTAGCACCGGGGCTCGATACGCAGTATTTT. This gives the protein CASSLAPGLDTQYF. Complete variable domain (other parts from reference TRBV11-2 and TRBJ2-3): EAGVAQSPRYKIIEKRQSVAFWCNPISGHATLYWYQQILGQGPKLLIQFQNNGVVDDSQLPKDRFSAERLKGVDSTLKIQPAKLEDSAVYLCASSLAPGLDTQYFGPGTRLTVL.

In this sample, this clonotype turned up a few times. This sequence joins TRBV10-3 and TRBJ1-4; D gene unclear. Germline V gene data show CDR1 as ENHRY and CDR2 as SYGVKD. With 0 bases removed from V and 5 bases from J, the gap between germline ends came to 10 bases. The CDR3 spans 15 residues. The CDR3 spells CAISESGSGNEKLFF. In DNA form, the CDR3 reads TGTGCCATCAGTGAGTCGGGGAGTGGGAATGAAAAACTGTTTTTT.

Turning to this clonotype: An end of the junction does not agree with germline; a read error may underlie this. J is TRBJ2-3 and V is TRBV6-5; 10 bases agree with TRBD2. This CDR3 is 17 amino acids long. Per the germline V gene, CDR1 is MNHEY and CDR2 is SVGAGI. The CDR3 DNA follows: TGTACCAGCAGTTCAAGGGGACTAGCGCCTAGCACAGATACGCAGTATTTT. Translating it yields CTSSSRGLAPSTDTQYF.

This clonotype occurred a few times. J is TRBJ2-5 and V is TRBV5-1; perhaps TRBD2 as D (6 bases). Looked up from germline, CDR1 is SGHRS and CDR2 is YFSETQ. The CDR3 contains 16 residues. V was clipped by 3 bases and J by 2 bases, with 17 bases between them. The CDR3 DNA is TGCGCCAGCAGCTGGACTTCGGGGCGGGGTCAAGAGACCCAGTACTTC. This encodes CASSWTSGRGQETQYF. The entire variable domain, with the rest obtained from reference TRBV5-1 and TRBJ2-5, is as follows: KAGVTQTPRYLIKTRGQQVTLSCSPISGHRSVSWYQQTPGQGLQFLFEYFSETQRNKGNFPGRFSGRQFSNSRSEMNVSTLELGDSALYLCASSWTSGRGQETQYFGPGTRLLVL.

The chain couples TRBV5-1 to TRBJ2-3; D tentatively reads TRBD1 or TRBD2 (6 bases each). This CDR3 has 17 amino acids. Deletions cut 1 base from V and 5 bases from J, with 20 bases between. CDR1 and CDR2 from the germline V gene are SGHRS and YFSETQ. The CDR3 loop is CASSLWAGGADGDTQYF. In DNA form, the CDR3 reads TGCGCCAGCAGCTTGTGGGCCGGGGGCGCCGACGGAGATACGCAGTATTTT.

The V gene is TRBV10-3, the J gene TRBJ2-1; TRBD2 matches 7 bases. The J call may be incorrect, as the DNA end agrees better with TRBJ2-7. The CDR3 is 12 amino acids. Germline V gene lookup returns CDR1 ENHRY and CDR2 SYGVKD. The CDR3 sequence: CSAGSSYNEQYF. CDR3 DNA: TGTTCAGCGGGGAGCTCCTACAATGAGCAGTACTTC.

The rearrangement uses TRBV24-1 and TRBJ2-3; the D call may be TRBD1 or TRBD2 (5 bases each). Germline lookup yields CDR1 KGHDR and CDR2 SFDVKD. This CDR3 has 11 amino acids. The germline V and J ends were trimmed by 7 bases and 6 bases, with 7 bases remaining between them. In DNA, the CDR3 is TGTGCCACCAGGGGGGTGGATACGCAGTATTTT. Protein: CATRGVDTQYF.

The rearrangement uses TRBV3-1 and TRBJ1-4, with unresolved D. Germline values: CDR1 LGHDT, CDR2 YNNKEL (reference sequence). The CDR3 runs to 13 residues. Deletions cut 4 bases from V and 7 bases from J, with 10 bases between. This chain's CDR3 is CASSRDNREKLFF. The CDR3 coding sequence is TGTGCCAGCAGCCGCGACAACCGTGAAAAACTGTTTTTT.

This clonotype was counted only a few times. The CDR3 coding sequence is TGCAGCGTTGCCGGGACAGGGACCTATGGCTACACCTTC. Protein: CSVAGTGTYGYTF. The chain recombines TRBV29-1 with TRBJ1-2, with TRBD1 matching 9 bases. There are 13 residues in the CDR3. Trimming at V came to 4 bases and at J to 4 bases, leaving 4 bases not matched to a gene. Germline-derived CDR1 and CDR2 are SQVTM and ANQGSEA. The full variable domain, in which reference TRBV29-1 and TRBJ1-2 provide the parts outside the CDR3, is SAVISQKPSRDICQRGTSLTIQCQVDSQVTMMFWYRQQPGQSLTLIATANQGSEATYESGFVIDKFPISRPNLTFSTLTVSNMSPEDSSIYLCSVAGTGTYGYTFGSGTRLTVV.

The V and J genes are TRBV29-1 and TRBJ2-5; TRBD1 is a possible D gene (6 bases). Near its end, the DNA agrees better with TRBJ2-7, so the J call may be wrong. Germline CDR1 and CDR2: SQVTM and ANQGSEA. CDR3 length: 14 residues. The CDR3 reads CSVDARTAYHEQYF. The DNA of the CDR3 is TGCAGCGTTGATGCTCGGACAGCCTACCACGAGCAGTACTTC.

In this sample, this clonotype turned up once. This chain uses TRBV14 with TRBJ2-7; no firm D call. From germline, CDR1 is SGHDN and CDR2 FVKESK. The CDR3 covers 12 residues. Trimming took 5 bases from V and 3 from J, leaving 8 bases between them. The CDR3 here is CASSYLNYEQYF. The CDR3 DNA reads as TGTGCCAGCAGCTATCTTAACTACGAGCAGTACTTC.

This chain joins TRBV20-1 and TRBJ2-1, with 11 bases fitting TRBD2. The V gene end was trimmed by 3 bases and the J gene end by 5 bases; junction bases not matched to a gene: 3. Germline V gene sequence: CDR1 DFQATT, CDR2 SNEGSKA (reference sequence). The CDR3 length is 14 residues. The CDR3 sequence: CSARTSGTNNEQFF. The CDR3 nucleotides are TGCAGTGCTAGGACTAGCGGGACTAACAATGAGCAGTTCTTC.

The rearrangement joins TRBV7-2 to TRBJ2-5, with 10 bases fitting TRBD2. Per the germline V gene, CDR1 is SGHTA and CDR2 is FQGNSA. Trimming removed 5 bases from V and 0 bases from J; junction bases left unmatched: 6. This CDR3 comprises 16 residues. The CDR3 here is CASSTTSGVHQETQYF. The CDR3 coding sequence is TGTGCCAGCAGCACCACTAGCGGGGTCCACCAAGAGACCCAGTACTTC.

This rearrangement joins TRBV20-1 to TRBJ2-5; the D gene is possibly TRBD2 (6 bases). The CDR3 runs to 17 residues. V gave up 4 bases and J gave up 4 bases, with 25 bases separating them. Germline-derived CDR1 and CDR2 are DFQATT and SNEGSKA (reference sequence). The CDR3 here is CSAISYTLRRDRETQYF. CDR3 coding DNA: TGCAGTGCTATCTCCTACACGCTCAGGCGGGATAGAGAGACCCAGTACTTC.

The rearrangement uses TRBV21-1 and TRBJ2-7; the table gives TRBD1 as D, unverified against the DNA. TRBV21-1 is recorded as a pseudogene. There are 13 residues in the CDR3. The CDR3 DNA is TGTGCCAACAGCCCCCCCCTACCTTACGAGCAGTACTTC. Translating gives CANSPPLPYEQYF.

This chain joins TRBV28 and TRBJ1-6; D remains ambiguous. The CDR3 runs 12 residues. Germline V gene sequence: CDR1 MDHEN, CDR2 SYDVKM. V was shortened by 8 bases and J by 6 bases, with 8 bases between the two germline ends. The chain's CDR3 is CASGRLNSPLHF. For the CDR3, the DNA is TGTGCCAGCGGACGACTTAATTCACCCCTCCACTTT.

The chain is built from TRBV10-3 and TRBJ1-1; D may be TRBD1 (6 bases). Trimming pared 11 bases from V and 4 bases from J, leaving 26 bases between. CDR3 size: 16 residues. CDR1 and CDR2 from the germline V gene are ENHRY and SYGVKD. The CDR3 region is CASTLQGNFVGTEAFF. The CDR3 coding sequence is TGTGCCTCCACGTTACAGGGTAACTTCGTAGGCACTGAAGCTTTCTTT.

This chain links TRBV27 with TRBJ1-6, with TRBD1 identical over 7 bases. J gave up 7 bases and V 6 bases, and 6 bases lay outside the gene matches. Per the germline V gene, CDR1 is MNHEY and CDR2 is SMNVEV (reference sequence). The CDR3 has 14 residues. As DNA, the CDR3 is TGTGCCAGCAGCCGACAGGGTTTCAATTCACCCCTCCACTTT. Its protein is CASSRQGFNSPLHF.

The chain joins TRBV10-3 to TRBJ2-2; TRBD2 matches 9 bases. Germline CDR1 ENHRY, CDR2 SYGVKD. J gave up 4 bases and V 4 bases, and 10 bases lay outside the gene matches. This CDR3 has 17 amino acids. CDR3 residues: CAISGGSGRRSTGELFF. The CDR3 DNA follows: TGTGCCATCAGTGGGGGGAGCGGGAGGCGAAGCACCGGGGAGCTGTTTTTT.

V is TRBV19 and J is TRBJ2-5; the match to TRBD2 covers 9 bases. This CDR3 has 15 residues. Germline loops: CDR1 LNHDA, CDR2 SQIVND (reference sequence). V shed 4 bases, J shed 5 bases, and the junction held 8 bases outside the gene matches. CDR3 sequence (DNA): TGTGCCAGTAGTAGTCCCGGGACTAGCCGGGAGACCCAGTACTTC. Protein product: CASSSPGTSRETQYF.

This rearrangement joins TRBV7-8 to TRBJ2-7; D not certain. Germline CDR1 is SGHVS and CDR2 is FQNEAQ. V gave up 8 bases and J gave up 2 bases, with 19 bases separating them. The CDR3 runs 15 residues. CDR3 bases: TGTGCCAGCCTTTCGATTAACCGAAATACCTACGAGCAGTACTTC. Its protein product is CASLSINRNTYEQYF.

V gene TRBV12-3 or TRBV12-4 combines with J gene TRBJ2-5; D ambiguous. CDR3 length: 12 amino acids. Trimming cost V 6 bases and J 3 bases, with 8 bases left between them. CDR3 amino acids: CASSPEEETQYF. The DNA of the CDR3 is TGTGCCAGCAGCCCCGAAGAAGAGACCCAGTACTTC.

The chain employs TRBV15 and TRBJ2-5, with TRBD1 as a possible D gene (6 bases). The J call may be faulty, since TRBJ2-7 better matches the DNA end. This CDR3 has 14 residues. CDR1 and CDR2 from the germline V gene are LNHNV and YYDKDF (reference sequence). The chain's CDR3 is CATSRGNRVYEQYF. The CDR3, as DNA: TGTGCCACCAGCAGAGGGAACAGGGTCTACGAGCAGTACTTC.